This T cell receptor (beta chain) was recorded in a study of cytotoxic CD8 clonotypes in ibrutinib-treated CLL. Repertoires were generated with immunoSEQ multiplex PCR, while TCRdb's copy carries only in-frame clones and drops some. The repertoire holds approximately 74,000 clones, around 81% seen once, with 7.5% to 9.5% in the top ten. The CDR3 runs 14 residues. Per germline, CDR1 MGHRA and CDR2 YSYEKL. J was trimmed by 2 bases and V by 2 bases; bases with no gene match: 1. Around 1.9 micrograms of genomic DNA, which was extracted from cryopreserved PBMCs, served as the material used for the TCR beta libraries.

The rearrangement links TRBV4-1 to TRBJ2-7; TRBD1 aligns across 9 bases. The receptor was derived from a human donor with chronic lymphocytic leukemia. Here the sequenced sample was PBMCs, taken at disease progression, from a patient treated with ibrutinib. The CDR3 coding sequence is TGCGCCAGCAGCCAATACAGGGGGCCCTACGAGCAGTACTTC. Translation: CASSQYRGPYEQYF.